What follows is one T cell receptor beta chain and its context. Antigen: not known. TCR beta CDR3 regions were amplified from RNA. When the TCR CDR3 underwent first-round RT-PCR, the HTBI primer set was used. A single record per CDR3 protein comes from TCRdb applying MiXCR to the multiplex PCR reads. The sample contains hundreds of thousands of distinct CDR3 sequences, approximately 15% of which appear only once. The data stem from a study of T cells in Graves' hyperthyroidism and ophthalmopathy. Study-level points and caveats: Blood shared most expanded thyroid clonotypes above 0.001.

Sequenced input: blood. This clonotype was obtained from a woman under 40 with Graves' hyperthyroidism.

CDR3 residues: CSAPSDSNIQYF. CDR3 sequence (DNA): TGCAGTGCCCCTTCGGATTCGAACATTCAGTACTTC. The chain uses TRBV20-1 and TRBJ2-4; D remains ambiguous. V lost 6 bases and J lost 7, with 13 bases in between. The CDR3 sequence is 12 residues long. Germline V gene data show CDR1 as DFQATT and CDR2 as SNEGSKA (reference sequence).